The clone carrying this T cell receptor (beta chain) turned up a few times. Its antigen is not known. The donors were all healthy and Caucasian. This record belongs to a study of identical twins. Findings and caveats of the study: Weaker excess twin sharing was seen among beta out-of-frame sequences.

Trimming cost V 4 bases and J 10 bases; bases outside gene matches: 8. CDR1 MGHRA and CDR2 YSYEKL come from the germline V gene. The CDR3 runs to 15 residues. TCRdb reanalysed the 5' RACE reads using MiXCR and keeps one entry per CDR3 protein. There are approximately 210,000 distinct CDR3 sequences in the sample; 6.5% occur only once, and approximately 14% lies in the top ten. The sample was also linked to a second study, of T cells expressing NK-cell markers. This second report adds: Each TCR beta repertoire originated in sorted T cells that were CD3+CD56+NKG2C+, CD3+CD56+NKG2C- or CD3+CD56-NKG2C+. Each of 5 to 7 donors carried dominant NKG2C+ clonotypes accounting for about 1.0-8% of CD8+ T cells.

The rearrangement uses TRBV4-1 and TRBJ2-1; 12 nucleotides align to TRBD2. Sequencing used CD8+ T cells sorted from blood. The clonotype was recovered from a woman aged 18-29 years in good health. CDR3 nucleotides: TGCGCCAGCAGCCGGACTAGCGGGAAGGATCAGGAGCAGTTCTTC. It translates to CASSRTSGKDQEQFF.